Below are 20 T cell receptor beta chains sequenced from a single sample in a study of T cells in Graves' hyperthyroidism and ophthalmopathy. TCR beta CDR3 regions were amplified from RNA transcripts. The TCR CDR3 was amplified in a first-round RT-PCR using the HTBI primer set. TCRdb re-analysed the multiplex PCR reads in MiXCR, keeping a single row per CDR3 protein. The repertoire has 400,000 to 500,000 distinct CDR3 sequences, about an eighth of them found once; the top ten carry 5% to 6%. Specimen: blood. The receptors derive from a woman in her late teens or twenties with Graves' hyperthyroidism.

This clonotype has more than one count but fewer than ten. A junction boundary mismatches the germline segment, possibly from a read error. The V call is TRBV2, the J call TRBJ2-5; 8 nucleotides align to TRBD1. The CDR3 is 16 amino acids. Germline values: CDR1 SNHLY, CDR2 FYNNEI. Here the CDR3 reads CACSEALTGGFETQYF. The DNA for the CDR3 is TGTGCCTGCAGTGAAGCGTTAACAGGGGGATTTGAGACCCAGTACTTC.

This clonotype appeared many times. The chain links TRBV7-2 to TRBJ2-7; D might be TRBD1 (6 bases). Germline V gene lookup returns CDR1 SGHTA and CDR2 FQGNSA. The CDR3 consists of 15 residues. Between the trimmed V and J ends, which lost 3 bases and 1 base, there was a span of 13 bases. The CDR3 region has the DNA TGTGCCAGCAGCTTTGGGGGACAAATTTCCTACGAGCAGTACTTC. It encodes CASSFGGQISYEQYF.

This clonotype showed up just a few times. The chain carries TRBV20-1 and TRBJ2-4; TRBD2 matches at 8 bases. The length of the CDR3 is 14 residues. The V gene's germline CDR1 is DFQATT and CDR2 SNEGSKA (reference sequence). V gave up 2 bases and J gave up 0 bases; unmatched junction bases: 0. CDR3 loop: CSARLAGAKNIQYF. The CDR3 nucleotides read TGCAGTGCTAGACTAGCGGGAGCCAAAAACATTCAGTACTTC.

In this sample, this clonotype turned up many times. The rearrangement joins TRBV11-2 to TRBJ2-5; D is unresolved. V lost 5 bases and J lost 5, with 21 bases in between. This CDR3 has 16 amino acids. The V gene's germline CDR1 is SGHAT and CDR2 FQNNGV. The CDR3: CASSAYSVQPGETQYF. CDR3 DNA sequence: TGTGCCAGCAGCGCCTATTCTGTCCAACCGGGCGAGACCCAGTACTTC.

This clonotype appeared many times. The V call is TRBV6-2 or TRBV6-3, the J call TRBJ1-5; 9 nucleotides match TRBD1. This CDR3 has 15 residues. J gave up 3 bases and V 5 bases, and 5 bases lay outside the gene matches. Germline lookup yields CDR1 MNHEY and CDR2 SVGEGT. CDR3 bases: TGTGCCAGCAGTCCCGGGACAGGGTTCAATCAGCCCCAGCATTTT. It encodes CASSPGTGFNQPQHF.

There are a few counts of this clonotype. The chain combines TRBV28 with TRBJ2-2; 10 bases fit TRBD2. Germline V lookup: CDR1 MDHEN, CDR2 SYDVKM. V was clipped by 2 bases and J by 6 bases; unmatched bases: 15. CDR3 length equals 19 residues. The CDR3 loop reads CASSLKLAGAFMLAGELFF. DNA of the CDR3: TGTGCCAGCAGTTTAAAGCTAGCGGGAGCCTTTATGTTGGCCGGGGAGCTGTTTTTT. Full variable domain (rest looked up from reference TRBV28 and TRBJ2-2): DVKVTQSSRYLVKRTGEKVFLECVQDMDHENMFWYRQDPGLGLRLIYFSYDVKMKEKGDIPEGYSVSREKKERFSLILESASTNQTSMYLCASSLKLAGAFMLAGELFFGEGSRLTVL.

V usage is TRBV20-1 and J usage is TRBJ2-3; the D is unclear. The V gene's germline CDR1 is DFQATT and CDR2 SNEGSKA (reference sequence). Trimming removed 1 base at V and 2 bases at J, with 16 bases between. This CDR3 is 16 amino acids long. Here the CDR3 DNA reads TGCAGTGCTAGAGCGAAAAGGACCTGGGCCACAGATACGCAGTATTTT. This translates into CSARAKRTWATDTQYF.

The chain has TRBV7-3 and TRBJ2-2; 9 bases fit TRBD1. Germline V lookup: CDR1 SGHTA, CDR2 FQGTGA. This CDR3 spans 15 amino acids. Trimming cost V 5 bases and J 7 bases; bases outside gene matches: 8. The CDR3 loop is CASSVTGQGGGELFF. CDR3 nucleotides: TGTGCCAGCAGCGTGACGGGACAGGGAGGCGGGGAGCTGTTTTTT.

This rearrangement joins TRBV6-5 to TRBJ2-1; 7 bases align to TRBD2. The junction had 8 bases not matched to a gene; V was cut back by 0 bases and J by 6 bases. This CDR3 is 16 amino acids long. Germline V CDR1 and CDR2: MNHEY, SVGAGI. The CDR3 DNA is TGTGCCAGCAGTTACTCGAAGGGACTAACAGGCAATGAGCAGTTCTTC. Translation gives CASSYSKGLTGNEQFF.

The table lists this clonotype with many counts. The rearrangement joins TRBV10-3 to TRBJ2-3; tentatively, D is TRBD1 (5 bases). Germline loops: CDR1 ENHRY, CDR2 SYGVKD. Trimming shortened V by 10 bases and J by 2 bases, and 31 bases separated the two germline ends. CDR3 length: 19 amino acids. This CDR3 reads CATRTLGVFLSRFTDTQYF. CDR3 DNA: TGTGCCACCCGTACCCTAGGGGTCTTCCTCAGTCGTTTCACAGATACGCAGTATTTT.

The chain recombines TRBV20-1 with TRBJ2-1, with D possibly TRBD2 on 5 matching bases. CDR3 length: 16 residues. The germline gives CDR1 DFQATT, CDR2 SNEGSKA (reference sequence). V lost 3 bases and J lost 4, with 19 bases in between. Here the CDR3 reads CSASARRGFSYNEQFF. CDR3 nucleotide sequence: TGCAGTGCTAGTGCCCGCCGCGGGTTCTCATACAATGAGCAGTTCTTC.

This clonotype came up many times. V is TRBV12-5 and J is TRBJ2-5; the match to TRBD1 covers 7 bases. The CDR3 has 13 amino acids. Per the germline V gene, CDR1 is LGHNT and CDR2 is FRNRAP. Trimming took 3 bases from V and 3 from J; bases not matched to a gene: 1. This CDR3 reads CASGLGQEETQYF. In DNA, the CDR3 is TGTGCTAGTGGTTTAGGACAGGAAGAGACCCAGTACTTC.

This clonotype has a count of ten or more. The chain links TRBV27 to TRBJ2-7; D may be TRBD1 or TRBD2 (5 bases each). The germline V gene has CDR1 MNHEY and CDR2 SMNVEV (reference sequence). The CDR3 length is 14 residues. With 5 bases removed from V and 5 bases from J, the gap between germline ends came to 16 bases. The CDR3 nucleotides are TGTGCCAGCAGTCCCCTCGGGCAGGGACACGAGCAGTACTTC. As protein: CASSPLGQGHEQYF.

This clonotype was picked up a small number of times. V usage is TRBV7-2 and J usage is TRBJ1-4; D ambiguous. V lost 5 bases and J lost 7, with 20 bases in between. The CDR3 consists of 16 residues. The germline V gene encodes CDR1 SGHTA and CDR2 FQGNSA. CDR3 sequence: CASSPGHITEPEKLFF. The CDR3 nucleotides are TGTGCCAGCAGCCCCGGGCATATAACAGAGCCTGAAAAACTGTTTTTT. The variable domain in full, completed from reference TRBV7-2 and TRBJ1-4, reads GAGVSQSPSNKVTEKGKDVELRCDPISGHTALYWYRQSLGQGLEFLIYFQGNSAPDKSGLPSDRFSAERTGGSVSTLTIQRTQQEDSAVYLCASSPGHITEPEKLFFGSGTQLSVL.

The CDR3 DNA is TGTGCCAGCAGGGACAGGAACACCGGGGAGCTGTTTTTT. It codes for CASRDRNTGELFF. This rearrangement joins TRBV2 to TRBJ2-2; TRBD1 might be the D (6 bases). Trimming removed 6 bases from V and 1 base from J, with 6 bases in between. CDR1 is SNHLY and CDR2 is FYNNEI in the germline V gene. The CDR3 consists of 13 residues. The entire variable domain, with the rest obtained from reference TRBV2 and TRBJ2-2, is as follows: EPEVTQTPSHQVTQMGQEVILRCVPISNHLYFYWYRQILGQKVEFLVSFYNNEISEKSEIFDDQFSVERPDGSNFTLKIRSTKLEDSAMYFCASRDRNTGELFFGEGSRLTVL.

This clonotype was seen many times. The V and J genes are TRBV5-6 and TRBJ2-7; TRBD2 is a possible D gene (6 bases). The germline V gene encodes CDR1 SGHDT and CDR2 YYEEEE. The CDR3 length is 15 residues. V was shortened by 2 bases and J by 2 bases, with 14 bases between the two germline ends. The CDR3 DNA follows: TGTGCCAGCAGCTTTTTTCGGCGGGGAACCTACGAGCAGTACTTC. Amino acids: CASSFFRRGTYEQYF.

This clonotype was found many times. J is TRBJ2-2 and V is TRBV11-2; D not certain. Per the germline V gene, CDR1 is SGHAT and CDR2 is FQNNGV. Trimming shortened V by 0 bases and J by 4 bases, and 6 bases separated the two germline ends. The CDR3 sequence is 14 residues long. CDR3 in DNA: TGTGCCAGCAGCTTAGATAGAAGCACCGGGGAGCTGTTTTTT. This translates into CASSLDRSTGELFF.

The chain combines TRBV20-1 with TRBJ2-1; 12 positions match TRBD2. The V gene end was trimmed by 0 bases and the J gene end by 3 bases; junction bases not matched to a gene: 6. The germline V gene has CDR1 DFQATT and CDR2 SNEGSKA (reference sequence). The CDR3 length is 17 residues. This CDR3 reads CSARDPRTSGIYNEQFF. DNA for the CDR3: TGCAGTGCTAGAGATCCCAGGACTAGCGGGATCTACAATGAGCAGTTCTTC.

This clonotype was seen ten or more times. The genes are TRBV28 and TRBJ1-1; D is perhaps TRBD1 (5 bases). The CDR3 spans 14 residues. Trimming cost V 2 bases and J 4 bases, with 11 bases left between them. Germline values: CDR1 MDHEN, CDR2 SYDVKM. CDR3 sequence: CASSLEAGVTEAFF. The CDR3 DNA sequence: TGTGCCAGCAGTTTAGAGGCGGGGGTCACTGAAGCTTTCTTT. Combining the CDR3 with reference TRBV28 and TRBJ1-1 gives the whole variable domain DVKVTQSSRYLVKRTGEKVFLECVQDMDHENMFWYRQDPGLGLRLIYFSYDVKMKEKGDIPEGYSVSREKKERFSLILESASTNQTSMYLCASSLEAGVTEAFFGQGTRLTVV.

This clonotype was counted ten times or more. DNA of the CDR3: TGCAGTGCTAGAGCGGGACTAGCGGGAGCGGAGAGCACAGATACGCAGTATTTT. This sequence encodes CSARAGLAGAESTDTQYF. This chain connects TRBV20-1 to TRBJ2-3; 14 bases match TRBD2. CDR1 is DFQATT and CDR2 is SNEGSKA in the germline V gene (reference sequence). The CDR3 sequence is 18 residues long. V was clipped by 1 base and J by 0 bases; unmatched bases: 6.